This T cell receptor beta chain was sequenced during a study of OX40 agonist ivuxolimab in advanced cancers. Broader study findings: Also present in some nonresponders was a low level of normalized T-cell clonal expansion.

This clone is medium-sized. Antigen specificity is unknown. CDR3 length equals 14 residues. V was trimmed by 1 base and J by 4 bases, leaving 11 bases between them. CDR1 and CDR2 (germline): MNHNY, SVGAGI (reference sequence). This table comes from immunoSEQ multiplex PCR, and its TCRdb copy is limited to in-frame clones, with some not included. Among tens of thousands of clones listed, roughly 84% were seen once. The clonotype comes from an adult with an advanced solid tumor such as melanoma, head and neck, liver or kidney cancer. The input for sequencing was CD4+ or CD8+ T cells sorted from blood, taken in a trial of the OX40 agonist ivuxolimab. This rearrangement joins TRBV6-6 to TRBJ2-7; the D is unclear. CDR3 DNA: TGTGCCAGCAGTTACTTCGGCTTTGGTTACGAGCAGTACTTC. This gives the protein CASSYFGFGYEQYF.